The rows below give T cell receptor beta chains drawn from one sample of a study of T-cell reconstitution after alpha-beta-depleted transplantation in children. TCRdb reanalysed the PCR reads using MiXCR and keeps one entry per CDR3 protein. In the table there are hundreds of thousands of distinct CDR3 sequences, 18% of which are singletons. The sample here was PBMCs from the stem cell graft donor, taken from the stem cell graft. The receptors were sampled from a human donor who donated a stem cell graft to a child with acute lymphoblastic leukemia. The CDR3 runs from the conserved cysteine through the conserved F or W. D genes are given only for firm matches. Expanded clones are given a class, and other clones once, few, many or no size at all.

abundance	v_gene	d_gene	j_gene	CDR3nt	CDR3aa
NA	TRBV3-1	TRBD1	TRBJ1-2	TGTGCCAGCAGTCGGGAAGCGACAGGGGGCGCAATCCATCGTGGCTACACCTTC	CASSREATGGAIHRGYTF
NA	TRBV6-2/TRBV6-3	NA	TRBJ2-1	TGTGCCAGCAGTTACTTGGCGGCCTTCTACAATGAGCAGTTCTTC	CASSYLAAFYNEQFF
NA	TRBV12-3/TRBV12-4	NA	TRBJ1-5	TGTGCCAGCAGTTTTGGTCTGGGCCTCCATCAGCCCCAGCATTTT	CASSFGLGLHQPQHF
few	TRBV20-1	NA	TRBJ2-3	TGCAGTGCTAGAGATGCGGCAGATACGCAGTATTTT	CSARDAADTQYF
few	TRBV29-1	NA	TRBJ1-4	TGCAGCGTTGAAGTCCAGGGGCGAGATGAAAAACTGTTTTTT	CSVEVQGRDEKLFF
NA	TRBV7-9	NA	TRBJ1-2	TGTGCCAGCGGCCGCAGGGGCTACACCTTC	CASGRRGYTF
once	TRBV25-1	NA	TRBJ2-3	TGTGCCAGCAGTGAGGGGGCTTGGGAGGCAGATACGCAGTATTTT	CASSEGAWEADTQYF
NA	TRBV20-1	TRBD2	TRBJ2-5	TGCAGTGCTAACCCCCCGCGGGAGTGGGAGACCCAGTACTTC	CSANPPREWETQYF
once	TRBV18	TRBD1	TRBJ2-1	TGTGCCAGCTCACTTTGGGGGACAGGGATCTATGAGCAGTTCTTC	CASSLWGTGIYEQFF
few	TRBV20-1	TRBD1	TRBJ1-4	TGCAGTGTAGATTCCGGGACAGGGAATGAAAAACTGTTTTTT	CSVDSGTGNEKLFF
few	TRBV25-1	NA	TRBJ1-1	TGTGCCAGCAGTGAATCAATCGGGAGAGTGACTGAAGCTTTCTTT	CASSESIGRVTEAFF
few	TRBV20-1	TRBD1	TRBJ1-1	TGCAGTGCTAGAAGTTACAGGGGAGGAGACACTGAAGCTTTCTTT	CSARSYRGGDTEAFF
NA	TRBV25-1	NA	TRBJ2-7	TGTGCCAGCAGTGAGATCTACGAGCAGTACTTC	CASSEIYEQYF
NA	TRBV29-1	TRBD1	TRBJ1-2	TGCAGCGTTTCCACAGGGGGCGATGGCTACACCTTC	CSVSTGGDGYTF
NA	TRBV27	TRBD1	TRBJ2-1	TGTGCCAGCAGCCGTAACCGGGACAGCATAAATGAGCAGTTCTTC	CASSRNRDSINEQFF
few	TRBV10-3	NA	TRBJ2-2	TGTGCCATCAGTGAGTCGATGGGGATTCCTTCCGGGGAGCTGTTTTTT	CAISESMGIPSGELFF
few	TRBV12-3/TRBV12-4	NA	TRBJ2-7	TGTGCCAGCAGTTTAGCCGGGGGCGCGCCCTACGAGCAGTACTTC	CASSLAGGAPYEQYF
NA	TRBV20-1	TRBD2	TRBJ2-7	TGCAGTGCTAGAGATCTGAGTACTAGCGGTTACGAGCAGTACTTC	CSARDLSTSGYEQYF
few	TRBV11-2	NA	TRBJ2-7	TGTGCCAGCAGCTCCTTTCCCTTTCCAGCGGGTCAACGAACCTACGAGCAGTACTTC	CASSSFPFPAGQRTYEQYF
NA	TRBV6-1	NA	TRBJ2-7	TGTGCCAGCAGCCCCGCGGGACCAGCGGGCTACGAGCAGTACTTC	CASSPAGPAGYEQYF
NA	TRBV3-1	TRBD2	TRBJ2-1	TGTGCCAGCAGCCCCCCCGGGACTAGCTACTACAATGAGCAGTTCTTC	CASSPPGTSYYNEQFF
NA	TRBV19	TRBD2	TRBJ2-1	TGTGCCAGTAGGTTAGCGGGAGGAGGGTACAATGAGCAGTTCTTC	CASRLAGGGYNEQFF
few	TRBV20-1	TRBD1	TRBJ1-6	TGCAGTGCTGGCGGGACAGGGGATTTTTCACCCCTCCACTTT	CSAGGTGDFSPLHF
NA	TRBV7-6	NA	TRBJ2-2	TGTGCCAGCAGCCCGGGCCTCCCGATCGGCACCGGGGAGCTGTTTTTT	CASSPGLPIGTGELFF
few	TRBV2	NA	TRBJ2-5	TGTGCCAGCACCCTAAGGGGTGAGACCCAGTACTTC	CASTLRGETQYF
NA	TRBV7-9	NA	TRBJ2-2	TGTGCCAGCAGCTTAGAGATTGGGACCGCCGGGGAGCTGTTTTTT	CASSLEIGTAGELFF
NA	TRBV5-1	NA	TRBJ2-5	TGCGCCAGCAGTCTGGGAGGAGTCGACGGGACCCAGTACTTC	CASSLGGVDGTQYF
few	TRBV19	TRBD2	TRBJ2-7	TGTGCCAGTAGTGGAGCTAGCGGGGCCTACGAGCAGTACTTC	CASSGASGAYEQYF
NA	TRBV25-1	NA	TRBJ1-2	TGTGCCAGCAGTGACCCAGCTGAAGGCTACACCTTC	CASSDPAEGYTF
NA	TRBV7-3	NA	TRBJ2-5	TGTGCCAGCAGCCTTTCTGGAGACAAGCAAGAGACCCAGTACTTC	CASSLSGDKQETQYF
NA	TRBV27	NA	TRBJ1-1	TGTGCCAGCAGCCGCGGAACGGAAGAGAACACTGAAGCTTTCTTT	CASSRGTEENTEAFF
few	TRBV12-3/TRBV12-4	NA	TRBJ1-1	TGTGCCAGCAGTTCGGACAGTCGGGGTAGGAACACTGAAGCTTTCTTT	CASSSDSRGRNTEAFF
few	TRBV5-5	TRBD1	TRBJ1-6	TGTGCCAGCAGCGGAATAGGACCGGGACAGGGGTATTCACCCCTCCACTTT	CASSGIGPGQGYSPLHF
NA	TRBV5-1	NA	TRBJ1-1	TGCGCCAGCAGCTTGGTCGGGGATTCGAACACTGAAGCTTTCTTT	CASSLVGDSNTEAFF
few	TRBV7-8	NA	TRBJ2-1	TGTGCCAGCAGCCCAGGGCGCGCCACCTACAATGAGCAGTTCTTC	CASSPGRATYNEQFF
NA	TRBV24-1	TRBD1	TRBJ1-5	TGTGCCACCAGTGCAGGGGGTAGGCAGCCCCAGCATTTT	CATSAGGRQPQHF
NA	TRBV5-1	TRBD2	TRBJ2-7	TGCGCCAGCGGCCGACTAGCGGGAGCAGCCTACGAGCAGTACTTC	CASGRLAGAAYEQYF
NA	TRBV18	NA	TRBJ1-2	TGTGCCAGCTCACCCGAACATCGGAACTACGGCTACACCTTC	CASSPEHRNYGYTF
few	TRBV3-1	NA	TRBJ2-2	TGTGCCACCTCCGGGTGGGCGAACACCGGGGAGCTGTTTTTT	CATSGWANTGELFF
NA	TRBV15	NA	TRBJ2-7	TGTGCCACCAGCAGGAACGTCAGAGGGGGCTACGAGCAGTACTTC	CATSRNVRGGYEQYF
many	TRBV27	TRBD2	TRBJ2-5	TGTGCCAGCAGTTTTGGGGGAGGGGAGACCCAGTACTTC	CASSFGGGETQYF
NA	TRBV7-6	NA	TRBJ2-3	TGTGCCAGCAGCTTAATGTCCGGGGAGTGGATAACAGATACGCAGTATTTT	CASSLMSGEWITDTQYF
NA	TRBV12-3/TRBV12-4	TRBD2	TRBJ2-1	TGTGCCAGCAGCCGAACTAGCGGGAGGACGAATGAGCAGTTCTTC	CASSRTSGRTNEQFF
NA	TRBV30	NA	TRBJ1-5	TGTGCCTGGAGTGTACGTGGGGGACTCTATCAGCCCCAGCATTTT	CAWSVRGGLYQPQHF
NA	TRBV4-1	NA	TRBJ2-5	TGCGCCAGCAGCCAACGCGACAGCCTCCAAGAGACCCAGTACTTC	CASSQRDSLQETQYF
NA	TRBV27	NA	TRBJ2-5	TGTGCCAGCAGTTTATCCGCGCGGGACGGAGAAGAGACCCAGTACTTC	CASSLSARDGEETQYF
NA	TRBV21-1	NA	TRBJ1-6	TGTGCCAGCAGTGGCAGGGTGGGTAATTCACCCCTCCACTTT	CASSGRVGNSPLHF
few	TRBV29-1	NA	TRBJ1-1	TGCAGCGCATTCGCAATTAACGCTGAAGCTTTCTTT	CSAFAINAEAFF
few	TRBV5-1	NA	TRBJ2-7	TGCGCCAGCAGCGCCAGACTAGACTCCTACGAGCAGTACTTC	CASSARLDSYEQYF
few	TRBV25-1	NA	TRBJ1-2	TGTGCCCAGCAATGGGCGGCCCCAAGCTTC	CAQQWAAPSF